This TCR beta chain appears in the sequencing data of a study of molecular identifiers for immune sequencing clone quantification. Study observations and caveats: Highly expanded clone sizes could be underestimated through barcode sharing by identical TCR molecules.

Germline lookup yields CDR1 MNHEY and CDR2 SVGAGI. With 4 bases removed from V and 3 bases from J, the gap between germline ends came to 16 bases. This CDR3 contains 15 residues. Previously described methods and listed TCR primers were used for bulk TCR libraries. TCRdb ran MiXCR on the PCR reads and lists one entry per CDR3 protein. The sample has 460,000 or so distinct CDR3 sequences; roughly 23% are singletons. About this clonotype: Its antigen remains unidentified.

Libraries for naive CD8 T cells, which were made from roughly 21,000 to 960,000 sorted cells, drew on 10%, 30% or 50% of the RNA. Isolation of naive CD8 T cells was achieved by sorting on a CD8+CD4-CCR7+CD45RA+ phenotype. V and J are TRBV6-5 and TRBJ2-7; either TRBD1 or TRBD2 may supply D (5 bases each). This TCR came from a human donor in good health. Some libraries in this study had Jurkat cell RNA spiked in. Sequencing used naive CD8+ T cells from blood, with Jurkat cell RNA spiked in. Subset in this sample: FACS-sorted CD8+CD4-CCR7+CD45RA+ naive T cells. CDR3 amino acids: CASSSLPGRGYEQYF. The CDR3 region has the DNA TGTGCCAGCAGTTCCTTGCCGGGACGGGGCTACGAGCAGTACTTC.